This TCR beta chain emerged from a study of neurological immune-mediated disorders. MiXCR, applied by TCRdb to the 5' RACE reads, yields one record per CDR3 protein. The sample shows 30,000 or so distinct CDR3 sequences, roughly 4.4% of them seen only once. The sample holds many counts of this clonotype. This CDR3 is built from 14 residues. V shed 3 bases and J shed 4 bases, with 9 bases lying between them. This TCR was sampled from a man between 18 and 35 years old in good health. Sequencing was carried out using PBMCs. This chain links TRBV12-3 or TRBV12-4 with TRBJ2-2; D gene uncertain. This CDR3 reads CASSFLSATGELFF. The CDR3 bases are TGTGCCAGCAGTTTTTTGAGTGCCACCGGGGAGCTGTTTTTT.